Below, one T cell receptor beta chain is given with its context. Antigen specificity is unknown. The source of the sample is a study of OX40 agonist ivuxolimab in advanced cancers. Broader study findings: Clonal expansion among partial responders at 0.1-3.0 mg/kg ranked near the lowest.

Baseline, cycle 4 day 1, and cycle 7 day 1 were the blood sampling points. Measured with immunoSEQ multiplex PCR; TCRdb has only the in-frame clones, and not every one. The table lists around 81,000 clones, approximately 79% of them singletons. Per the germline V gene, CDR1 is LNHDA and CDR2 is SQIVND (reference sequence). V lost 7 bases and J lost 0, with 12 bases in between. CDR3 length: 14 amino acids. This sequence joins TRBV19 and TRBJ1-2; no reliable D call. The source material was CD4+ or CD8+ T cells sorted from blood, sampled in a trial of the OX40 agonist ivuxolimab. The clonotype comes from an adult with an advanced solid tumor such as melanoma, head and neck, liver or kidney cancer. CDR3 in amino acids: CASTKRGSNYGYTF. In nucleotides, the CDR3 is TGTGCCAGTACCAAACGGGGATCTAACTATGGCTACACCTTC.